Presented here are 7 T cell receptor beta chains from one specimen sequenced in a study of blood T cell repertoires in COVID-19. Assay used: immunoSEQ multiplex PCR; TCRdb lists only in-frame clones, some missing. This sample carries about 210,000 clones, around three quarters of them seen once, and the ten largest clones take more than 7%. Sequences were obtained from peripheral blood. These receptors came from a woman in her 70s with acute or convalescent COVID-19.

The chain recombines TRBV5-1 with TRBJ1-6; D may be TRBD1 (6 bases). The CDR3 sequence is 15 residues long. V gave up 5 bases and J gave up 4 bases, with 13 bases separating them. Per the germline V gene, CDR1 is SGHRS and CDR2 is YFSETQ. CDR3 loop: CASRSLQGYNSPLHF. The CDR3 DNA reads TGCGCCAGCAGAAGCCTTCAGGGGTATAATTCACCCCTCCACTTT.

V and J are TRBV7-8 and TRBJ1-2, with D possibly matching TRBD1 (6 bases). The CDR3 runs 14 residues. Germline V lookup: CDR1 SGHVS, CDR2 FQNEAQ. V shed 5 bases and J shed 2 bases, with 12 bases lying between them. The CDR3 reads CASSATTGNYGYTF. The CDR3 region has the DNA TGTGCCAGCAGCGCCACCACAGGGAACTATGGCTACACCTTC.

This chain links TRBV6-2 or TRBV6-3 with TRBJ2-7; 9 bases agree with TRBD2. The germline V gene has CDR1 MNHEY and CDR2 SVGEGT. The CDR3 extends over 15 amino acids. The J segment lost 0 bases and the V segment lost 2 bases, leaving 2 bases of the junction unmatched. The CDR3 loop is CASSYAGGNSYEQYF. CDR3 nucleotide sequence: TGTGCCAGCAGTTACGCGGGGGGGAACTCCTACGAGCAGTACTTC.

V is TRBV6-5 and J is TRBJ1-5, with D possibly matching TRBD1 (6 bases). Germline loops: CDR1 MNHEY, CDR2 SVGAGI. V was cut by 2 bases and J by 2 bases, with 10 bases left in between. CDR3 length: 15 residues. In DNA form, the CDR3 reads TGTGCCAGCAGTTACGAACAGGGAGGCAATCAGCCCCAGCATTTT. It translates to CASSYEQGGNQPQHF.

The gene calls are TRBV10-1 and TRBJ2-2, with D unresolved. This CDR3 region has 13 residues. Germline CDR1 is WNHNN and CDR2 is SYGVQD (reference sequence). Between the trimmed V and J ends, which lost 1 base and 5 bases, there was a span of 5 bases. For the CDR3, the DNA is TGCGCCAGCAGTGAGTACGGTACCGGGGAGCTGTTTTTT. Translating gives CASSEYGTGELFF.

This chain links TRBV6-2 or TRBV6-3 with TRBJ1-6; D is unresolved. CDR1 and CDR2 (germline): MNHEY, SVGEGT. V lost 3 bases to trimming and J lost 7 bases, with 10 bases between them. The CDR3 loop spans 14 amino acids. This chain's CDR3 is CASSYNSRNSPLHF. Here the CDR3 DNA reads TGTGCCAGCAGTTATAATTCGAGGAATTCACCCCTCCACTTT.

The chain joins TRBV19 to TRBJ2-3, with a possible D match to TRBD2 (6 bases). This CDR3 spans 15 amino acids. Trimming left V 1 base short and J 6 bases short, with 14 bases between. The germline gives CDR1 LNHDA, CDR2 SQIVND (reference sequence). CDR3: CASSIGNTGGDTQYF. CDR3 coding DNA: TGTGCCAGTAGTATAGGTAACACCGGAGGGGATACGCAGTATTTT.